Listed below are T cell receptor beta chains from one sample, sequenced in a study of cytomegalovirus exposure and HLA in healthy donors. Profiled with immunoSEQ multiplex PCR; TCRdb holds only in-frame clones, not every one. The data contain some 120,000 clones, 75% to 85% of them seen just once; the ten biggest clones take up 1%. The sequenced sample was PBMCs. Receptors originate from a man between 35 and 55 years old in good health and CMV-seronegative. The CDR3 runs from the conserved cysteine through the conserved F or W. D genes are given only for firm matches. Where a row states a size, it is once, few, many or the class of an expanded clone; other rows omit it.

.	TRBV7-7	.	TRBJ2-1	TGTGCCAGCAGCTTAGTTTCGGGATCCTATGAGCAGTTCTTC	CASSLVSGSYEQFF
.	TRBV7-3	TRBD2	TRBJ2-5	TGTGCCAGCAGCTCTACTAGCGTAACGATCCAGTACTTC	CASSSTSVTIQYF
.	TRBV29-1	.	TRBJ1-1	TGCAGCGGCGAAGGACAACAGAACACTGAAGCTTTCTTT	CSGEGQQNTEAFF
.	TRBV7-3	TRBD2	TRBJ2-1	TGTGCCAGCAGCCGGGGGGGCGGGTCTGGCGGGGAGCAGTTCTTC	CASSRGGGSGGEQFF
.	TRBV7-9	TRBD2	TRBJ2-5	TGTGCCAGCATGCTTGGGCGGGAGGTCCAAGAGACCCAGTACTTC	CASMLGREVQETQYF
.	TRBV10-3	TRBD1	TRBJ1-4	TGTGCCACCCAGGGGGCGGAGGAAAAACTGTTTTTT	CATQGAEEKLFF
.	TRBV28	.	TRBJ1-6	TGTGCCAGCGGGAGCCCTAATTCACCCCTCCACTTT	CASGSPNSPLHF
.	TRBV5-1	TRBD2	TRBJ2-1	TGCGCCAGCAGCCCCTGGGGTCTAGCGGGATACAATGAGCAGTTCTTC	CASSPWGLAGYNEQFF
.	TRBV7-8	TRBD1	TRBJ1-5	TGTGCCAGCAGCTACCCAGGGGGACTCAATCAGCCCCAGCATTTT	CASSYPGGLNQPQHF
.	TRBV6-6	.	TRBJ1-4	TGTGCCAGCAGTCTAGATAGGACAAGCGAAAAACTGTTTTTT	CASSLDRTSEKLFF
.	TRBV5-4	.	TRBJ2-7	TGTGCCAGCAGCCACAGGGTAAGCAACGAGCAGTACTTC	CASSHRVSNEQYF
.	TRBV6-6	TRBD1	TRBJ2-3	TGTGCCAGCAGCCGGGACAGGGTCTCAGATACGCAGTATTTT	CASSRDRVSDTQYF
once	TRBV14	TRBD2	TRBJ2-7	TGTGCCAGCAGCCAAGTTGGCAGCGGGGCTGTTTACTACGAGCAGTACTTC	CASSQVGSGAVYYEQYF
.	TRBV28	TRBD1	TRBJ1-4	TGTGCCAGCAGTTTTATAGGGGGCGGTGATGAAAAACTGTTTTTT	CASSFIGGGDEKLFF
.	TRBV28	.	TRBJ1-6	TGTGCCAGCATCGATGGGCAGGGGACGGGAAATTCACCCCTCCACTTT	CASIDGQGTGNSPLHF
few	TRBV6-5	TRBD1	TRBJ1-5	TGTGCCAGCAGTAGGGGGCCAGATCAGCCCCAGCATTTT	CASSRGPDQPQHF
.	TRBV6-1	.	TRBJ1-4	TGTGCCAGCAGTGACGTTTACGATACTATGTTTTTT	CASSDVYDTMFF